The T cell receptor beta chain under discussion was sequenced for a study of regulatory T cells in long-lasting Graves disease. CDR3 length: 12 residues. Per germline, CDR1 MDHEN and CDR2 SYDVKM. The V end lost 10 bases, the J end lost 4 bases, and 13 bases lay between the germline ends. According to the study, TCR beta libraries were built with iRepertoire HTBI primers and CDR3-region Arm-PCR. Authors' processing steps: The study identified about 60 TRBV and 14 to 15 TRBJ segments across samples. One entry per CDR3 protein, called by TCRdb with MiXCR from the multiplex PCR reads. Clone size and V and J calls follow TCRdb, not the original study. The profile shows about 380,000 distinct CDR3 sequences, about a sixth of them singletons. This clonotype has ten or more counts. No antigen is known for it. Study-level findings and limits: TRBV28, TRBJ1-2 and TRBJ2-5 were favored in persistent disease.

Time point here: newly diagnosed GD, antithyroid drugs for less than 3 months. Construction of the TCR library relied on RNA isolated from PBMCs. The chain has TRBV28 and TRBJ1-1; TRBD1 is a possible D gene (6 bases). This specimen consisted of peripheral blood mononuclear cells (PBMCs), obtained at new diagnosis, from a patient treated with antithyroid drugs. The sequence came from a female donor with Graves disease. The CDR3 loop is CATQGRSTEAFF. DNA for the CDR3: TGTGCCACACAGGGTAGGAGCACTGAAGCTTTCTTT.